A single sample gave rise to the 12 T cell receptor beta chains below, sequenced in a study of shared clonotypes between healthy human individuals (dated by TCRdb to the early 2020s). CD8 naive samples were obtained by positive selection for CCR7 among CD45RO-negative cells, yielding a CD45RA+CCR7+ population from which TemRA cells were excluded. Libraries came from the immunoSEQ multiplex PCR assay. The clones in this table, taken by TCRdb from immuneACCESS, are in-frame only. Not every clone is retained; where verified, under half of the shortfall comes from an unresolved V gene, and the cause of the rest is unknown. Within this sample are approximately 1.9 million clones, with just under 95% of them counted one time only. Jointly, the top ten make up around 1.8% of the sample. Sequences were obtained from naive CD8+ T cells from PBMCs. According to the study, the label for this sample's cell subset or site signals: CD45RA+CCR7+. These receptors were collected from a man younger than 30 in good health. Some clones in this sample may be carry-over from other donors' samples.

Notes on this clone: The same CDR3 also results from other DNA sequences found in this sample. The V call is TRBV28, the J call TRBJ2-3; 9 bases align to TRBD1. The V gene's germline CDR1 is MDHEN and CDR2 SYDVKM. This CDR3 has 16 residues. Losses at the gene ends were 3 bases for V and 3 bases for J; bases not matched to a gene: 7. CDR3 in amino acids: CASSFPGQGGTDTQYF. CDR3 nucleotides: TGTGCCAGCAGTTTCCCGGGACAGGGTGGGACAGATACGCAGTATTTT.

This chain joins TRBV25-1 and TRBJ2-2; 9 positions match TRBD1. From germline, CDR1 is MGHDK and CDR2 SYGVNS. V lost 6 bases, J lost 8 bases, and 7 bases stayed unmatched. The CDR3 length is 14 residues. CDR3 nucleotides: TGTGCCAGCAGACCGGGACAGGGATCGGGGGAGCTGTTTTTT. It encodes CASRPGQGSGELFF.

This chain connects TRBV2 to TRBJ2-1, with 7 bases lining up with TRBD2. From germline, CDR1 is SNHLY and CDR2 FYNNEI. V trimming: 4 bases; J trimming: 15 bases; junction bases outside the gene matches: 15. CDR3 length equals 14 residues. Written as DNA, the CDR3 is TGTGCCAGCAGTGCGCGCTGGACTAGTTTCCTTTCGTTCTTC. Translation: CASSARWTSFLSFF.

Turning to this clone: The sample has other DNA sequences that encode this CDR3 too. The chain joins TRBV6-1 to TRBJ2-7, with unresolved D. V was shortened by 2 bases and J by 0 bases, with 8 bases between the two germline ends. Germline CDR1 reads MNHNS; CDR2 reads SASEGT. CDR3 length equals 14 residues. The CDR3, as DNA: TGTGCCAGCAGTGAAATAGGTAGCTCCTACGAGCAGTACTTC. Translating gives CASSEIGSSYEQYF.

This rearrangement joins TRBV29-1 to TRBJ1-1; 9 nucleotides align to TRBD1. The CDR3 contains 16 residues. CDR1 is SQVTM and CDR2 is ANQGSEA in the germline V gene. The junction had 12 bases not matched to a gene; V was cut back by 7 bases and J by 0 bases. The CDR3 nucleotides are TGCAGCGGGAGAAGGACAGGGGAGGCCTTGAACACTGAAGCTTTCTTT. It codes for CSGRRTGEALNTEAFF. The full variable domain, completed using reference TRBV29-1 and TRBJ1-1, is SAVISQKPSRDICQRGTSLTIQCQVDSQVTMMFWYRQQPGQSLTLIATANQGSEATYESGFVIDKFPISRPNLTFSTLTVSNMSPEDSSIYLCSGRRTGEALNTEAFFGQGTRLTVV.

This chain uses TRBV5-1 with TRBJ2-1; the match to TRBD2 covers 14 bases. Per germline, CDR1 SGHRS and CDR2 YFSETQ. The CDR3 is made up of 18 amino acids. After removal of 4 bases from V and 0 bases from J, the junction contained 6 bases not matched to a gene. Here the CDR3 reads CASSRTSGRPSSYNEQFF. The CDR3 bases are TGCGCCAGCAGCCGGACTAGCGGGAGGCCGAGCTCCTACAATGAGCAGTTCTTC.

This clone appeared once. The chain has TRBV27 and TRBJ2-7, with D tentatively TRBD1 (7 bases). Germline V gene data show CDR1 as MNHEY and CDR2 as SMNVEV (reference sequence). V was shortened by 4 bases and J by 2 bases, with 12 bases between the two germline ends. The CDR3 covers 14 residues. CDR3 protein: CASSWRGHTYEQYF. DNA of the CDR3: TGTGCCAGCAGTTGGAGGGGGCACACCTACGAGCAGTACTTC.

The gene calls are TRBV28 and TRBJ1-2; weak D call: TRBD1 (6 bases). CDR3 size: 14 residues. Germline V lookup: CDR1 MDHEN, CDR2 SYDVKM. V lost 5 bases and J lost 4, with 14 bases in between. CDR3 nucleotides: TGTGCCAGCAGTCCGCCCAGGGGTTTCTATGGCTACACCTTC. Translated: CASSPPRGFYGYTF.

The rearrangement uses TRBV5-1 and TRBJ2-1, with D hard to call. This CDR3 spans 13 amino acids. The V end lost 4 bases, the J end lost 7 bases, and 12 bases lay between the germline ends. CDR1 SGHRS and CDR2 YFSETQ come from the germline V gene. The CDR3 here is CASSLLGANEQFF. In nucleotides, the CDR3 is TGCGCCAGCAGCCTCCTAGGCGCAAATGAGCAGTTCTTC.

This clone was recorded once. The J gene is TRBJ2-3, the V gene TRBV9; TRBD2 matches 7 bases. Looked up from germline, CDR1 is SGDLS and CDR2 is YYNGEE. Germline trimming cut 2 bases from V and 0 bases from J; bases unmatched to any gene: 12. CDR3 length: 18 amino acids. The CDR3 spells CASSVGTIRLSSTDTQYF. The CDR3 coding sequence is TGTGCCAGCAGCGTGGGGACTATCCGCCTCTCTAGCACAGATACGCAGTATTTT.

This chain joins TRBV10-2 and TRBJ2-5; 7 nucleotides agree with TRBD1. Per the germline V gene, CDR1 is WSHSY and CDR2 is SAAADI. The trim removed 0 bases at V and 2 bases at J, leaving 3 bases unmatched. CDR3 length: 15 residues. This CDR3 reads CASSESAGGQETQYF. CDR3 bases: TGCGCCAGCAGTGAGTCGGCAGGGGGACAAGAGACCCAGTACTTC.

The chain uses TRBV7-2 and TRBJ2-7; a possible D gene is TRBD2 (5 bases). Trimming took off 5 bases at V and 7 bases at J, with 18 bases between the two ends. CDR1 is SGHTA and CDR2 is FQGNSA in the germline V gene. CDR3 length: 14 residues. The DNA for the CDR3 is TGTGCCAGCAGCCCCGGGGAACGGTTCCCGGAGCAGTACTTC. As protein: CASSPGERFPEQYF.